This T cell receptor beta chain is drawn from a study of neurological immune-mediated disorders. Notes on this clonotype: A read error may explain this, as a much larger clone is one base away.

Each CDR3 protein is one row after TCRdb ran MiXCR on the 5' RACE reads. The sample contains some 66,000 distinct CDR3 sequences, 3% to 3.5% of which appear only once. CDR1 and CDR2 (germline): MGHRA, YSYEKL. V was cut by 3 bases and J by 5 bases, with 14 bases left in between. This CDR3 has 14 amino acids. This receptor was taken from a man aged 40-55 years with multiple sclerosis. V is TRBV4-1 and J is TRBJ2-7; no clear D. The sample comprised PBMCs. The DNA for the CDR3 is TGCGCCAGCAGCCATACAAAGGGCCTCGACGAGCAGTACTTC. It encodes CASSHTKGLDEQYF.